The rows below give T cell receptor beta chains drawn from one sample of a study of T cell repertoires in cytomegalovirus infection. No antigen has been identified for these receptors. One entry per CDR3 protein, called by TCRdb with MiXCR from the reads. The sample shows some 110,000 distinct CDR3 sequences, 9.5% to 13% of them seen only once. The sequenced sample was PBMCs, sequenced either directly or after in vitro stimulation (not recorded which). The receptors originated from a human donor in good health (CMV status not recorded). Some clones in this sample may be carry-over from other donors' samples. Each CDR3 is given with its conserved first and last residue. D genes are given only for firm matches. Some rows mark clone size as missing; the rest say once, few, many or name a class of expanded clone.

V gene	D gene	clone size	J gene	CDR3 DNA	CDR3 protein
TRBV4-1	NA	large	TRBJ2-7	TGCGCCAGCAGCCAAGTGATTCGCGGGTCCTACGAGCAGTACTTC	CASSQVIRGSYEQYF
TRBV24-1	TRBD1	many	TRBJ2-2	TGTGCCACCAGTACCTTGGGACAGGGGAACACCGGGGAGCTGTTTTTT	CATSTLGQGNTGELFF
TRBV4-1	NA	NA	TRBJ1-4	TGCGCCAGCAGCCAAATCACAGGGAGGCCCTTTGAAAAACTGTTTTTT	CASSQITGRPFEKLFF
TRBV19	TRBD1	NA	TRBJ1-1	TGTGCCAGTAGTATCCGACAGGGGTTTGGTGGAGCTTTCTTT	CASSIRQGFGGAFF
TRBV4-3	NA	many	TRBJ1-4	TGCGCCAGCAGCCAAGTGGAGAGGGGAAAACTGTTTTTT	CASSQVERGKLFF
TRBV12-3/TRBV12-4	NA	NA	TRBJ2-3	TGTGCCAGCAGTCGGACCTACACAGATACGCAGTATTTT	CASSRTYTDTQYF
TRBV7-2	NA	NA	TRBJ1-1	TGTGCCAGCAGCTTTGGCAGTACTTACACTGAAGCTTTCTTT	CASSFGSTYTEAFF
TRBV29-1	NA	few	TRBJ2-4	TGCAGCGTTGAAGTTCCAGGGATTCTAAACATTCAGTACTTC	CSVEVPGILNIQYF
TRBV19	TRBD2	NA	TRBJ2-7	TGTGCCAGTACCCGGACTAGCGGGACTACTTACGAGCAGTACTTC	CASTRTSGTTYEQYF
TRBV20-1	TRBD1	NA	TRBJ1-1	TGCAGTGCTAGGGGAGGGGGCTTGGGCACTGAAGCTTTCTTT	CSARGGGLGTEAFF
TRBV2	TRBD2	many	TRBJ2-7	TGTGCCAGCAGTTTGAGACTAGCACAATGGGAGCAGTACTTC	CASSLRLAQWEQYF
TRBV5-1	TRBD2	NA	TRBJ2-7	TGCGCCAGCAGCCCCGGACTAGCGGGTCCCTACGAGCAGTACTTC	CASSPGLAGPYEQYF
TRBV7-2	NA	many	TRBJ2-2	TGTGCCAGCAGCGGAACTAGGGGGGTAGCCGGGGAGCTGTTTTTT	CASSGTRGVAGELFF
TRBV12-3/TRBV12-4	NA	NA	TRBJ2-7	TGTGCCAGCAGTTTACTGGTTTTCTACGAGCAGTACTTC	CASSLLVFYEQYF
TRBV24-1	TRBD2	few	TRBJ2-5	TGTGCCACCAGTTATGGACTAGTGACCCGATCAGAGACCCAGTACTTC	CATSYGLVTRSETQYF
TRBV5-4	NA	many	TRBJ2-2	TGTGCCAGCAGCTCCGCTGGACAGTACACCGGGGAGCTGTTTTTT	CASSSAGQYTGELFF
TRBV7-2	NA	NA	TRBJ2-5	TGTGCCAGCACCCGTATACTTCAAGAGACCCAGTACTTC	CASTRILQETQYF
TRBV5-4	TRBD2	NA	TRBJ2-5	TGTGCGATGACTAGCGGGAGGGCCCCGGAGACCCAGTACTTC	CAMTSGRAPETQYF
TRBV5-5	NA	few	TRBJ1-4	TGTGCCAGCAGCTTGGCGTTTGTTGAAAAACTGTTTTTT	CASSLAFVEKLFF
TRBV7-2	TRBD2	many	TRBJ2-7	TGTGCCAGCAGCTCTATACTAGCGGGTTCTTCCTACGAGCAGTACTTC	CASSSILAGSSYEQYF
TRBV7-8	NA	many	TRBJ2-1	TGTGCCAGCAGCCGACTCGCCCCGCAGAGCATGGAGTTCTTC	CASSRLAPQSMEFF
TRBV28	NA	few	TRBJ2-1	TGTGCCAGCAACGAAGGCGGCAATGAGCAGTTCTTC	CASNEGGNEQFF
TRBV6-2/TRBV6-3	NA	NA	TRBJ2-1	TGTGCCAGCAGTCCTCGTTTGGTAAGGGGTAATGAGCAGTTCTTC	CASSPRLVRGNEQFF
TRBV24-1	NA	many	TRBJ1-3	TGTGCCACCAGTGACCCGTTTTCGCCTGGAAACACCATATATTTT	CATSDPFSPGNTIYF
TRBV9	TRBD2	NA	TRBJ2-1	TGTGCCAGCAGCCCTAGCGGGGACAGCTCCTACAATGAGCAGTTCTTC	CASSPSGDSSYNEQFF
TRBV29-1	NA	few	TRBJ1-2	TGCAGCGTTGGGGGTCAGGGCTATGGCTACACCTTC	CSVGGQGYGYTF
TRBV14	NA	few	TRBJ1-3	TGTGCCAGCAGCCAAGTAGCAGGCTCTGGAAACACCATATATTTT	CASSQVAGSGNTIYF
TRBV12-3/TRBV12-4	NA	many	TRBJ1-3	TGTGCCAGCAGCCAGACAGGAAACACCATATATTTT	CASSQTGNTIYF
TRBV4-3	NA	few	TRBJ2-4	TGCGCCAGCAGCGTAGCCGGGGGAGCCAAAAACATTCAGTACTTC	CASSVAGGAKNIQYF
TRBV25-1	NA	NA	TRBJ2-1	TGTGCCAGCAGCCTCCTCTTCGGGGGAGCGAATGAGCAGTTCTTC	CASSLLFGGANEQFF
TRBV7-9	TRBD2	NA	TRBJ2-2	TGTGCCAGCAGCTTAGTGGCGGGAGAATCCGGGGAGCTGTTTTTT	CASSLVAGESGELFF
TRBV10-3	NA	many	TRBJ2-7	TGTGCCATCAGTCAACGGGACAGGGTCAGCGGGAGTCCATACGAGCAGTACTTC	CAISQRDRVSGSPYEQYF
TRBV4-1	TRBD2	many	TRBJ2-7	TGCGCCAGCAGCCAGAGCGGGACCGATAGCTCCTACGAGCAGTACTTC	CASSQSGTDSSYEQYF
TRBV4-3	TRBD1	NA	TRBJ2-2	TGCGCCAGCAGCCAAGGGAACAGGGGGATGCACACCGGGGAGCTGTTTTTT	CASSQGNRGMHTGELFF
TRBV7-9	NA	many	TRBJ2-5	TGTGCCAGCAGCTTTTCTGAGAATCAAGAGACCCAGTACTTC	CASSFSENQETQYF
TRBV28	NA	few	TRBJ2-1	TGTGCCAGCAGTTTAGACAGGATCTACAATGAGCAGTTCTTC	CASSLDRIYNEQFF
TRBV19	NA	NA	TRBJ1-1	TGTGCCAGTAGTACCTACACTGAAGCTTTCTTT	CASSTYTEAFF
TRBV2	TRBD1	NA	TRBJ2-7	TGTGCCAGCAGGGGACAGGGTTGGGACTTC	CASRGQGWDF
TRBV4-3	NA	few	TRBJ1-5	TGCGCCAGCAGCCGGAACCAGGGGAGCAATCAGCCCCAGCATTTT	CASSRNQGSNQPQHF
TRBV29-1	NA	few	TRBJ1-3	TGCAGCGTTGAAGATTCCGGTGGCGCGGGGCACAGAAACACCATATATTTT	CSVEDSGGAGHRNTIYF
TRBV7-6	NA	many	TRBJ1-1	TGTGCCAGCAGCTTTTATCCGGGCCCGACCACTGAAGCTTTCTTT	CASSFYPGPTTEAFF
TRBV2	NA	NA	TRBJ2-1	TGTGCCAGCAGTGGGGCTAGCCCAACCTACAATGAGCAGTTCTTC	CASSGASPTYNEQFF
TRBV27	NA	many	TRBJ1-5	TGTGCCAGCAGTTTTTCTGGGGACAAAAAATCAATCAGCCCCCAGCATTTT	CASSFSGDKKSISPQHF
TRBV11-3	TRBD2	many	TRBJ2-3	TGTGCCAGCAGCTTAGACGGTACTTACGGCGGGAGGGCCGCAGATACGCAGTATTTT	CASSLDGTYGGRAADTQYF
TRBV4-3	TRBD1	many	TRBJ1-4	TGCGCCAGCAGCCCCCGGGACAGGGGAAATGAAAAACTGTTTTTT	CASSPRDRGNEKLFF
TRBV24-1	NA	NA	TRBJ2-1	TGTGCCACCAGTGATTCGGCAGGCAGTGAGCAGTTCTTC	CATSDSAGSEQFF